These 21 T cell receptor beta chains came from one sample sequenced in a study of blood T cell repertoires in COVID-19. Clones were read by immunoSEQ multiplex PCR, and TCRdb kept only the in-frame ones, dropping some. The repertoire holds about 260,000 clones, with under 90% as singletons. The sample was peripheral blood. Receptors were obtained from a woman aged 45 to 65 who had recovered from COVID-19.

This chain joins TRBV19 and TRBJ2-1, with D perhaps TRBD2 (6 bases). The germline V gene has CDR1 LNHDA and CDR2 SQIVND (reference sequence). The V end was cut by 5 bases, the J end by 8 bases, with 22 bases between. The CDR3 sequence is 16 residues long. In DNA, the CDR3 is TGTGCCAGTAGTCCAACGACTCCGGGGGACGCGGATGAGCAGTTCTTC. This translates into CASSPTTPGDADEQFF.

The CDR3 region has the DNA TGTGCCAGCAGCTTCGGGGGATGGGGGACAGATACGCAGTATTTT. This gives the protein CASSFGGWGTDTQYF. This rearrangement joins TRBV5-6 to TRBJ2-3, with D possibly matching TRBD2 (6 bases). This CDR3 is 15 amino acids long. The V end was cut by 2 bases, the J end by 3 bases, with 13 bases between. From germline, CDR1 is SGHDT and CDR2 YYEEEE.

The chain has TRBV18 and TRBJ2-7, with D possibly matching TRBD2 (6 bases). The CDR3 spans 14 residues. Trimming left V 6 bases short and J 6 bases short, with 18 bases between. CDR1 and CDR2 from the germline V gene are KGHSH and LQKENI. The CDR3 loop is CASSTLKMGLEQYF. The CDR3 DNA reads as TGTGCCAGCTCGACACTAAAAATGGGACTCGAGCAGTACTTC.

This chain connects TRBV28 to TRBJ1-1; TRBD1 might be the D (6 bases). Germline V gene data show CDR1 as MDHEN and CDR2 as SYDVKM. The CDR3 has 15 residues. Trimming took off 5 bases at V and 1 base at J, with 14 bases between the two ends. This CDR3 reads CASSNPQGRNTEAFF. In nucleotides, the CDR3 is TGTGCCAGCAGTAACCCCCAGGGGCGGAACACTGAAGCTTTCTTT.

This chain links TRBV7-3 with TRBJ1-1, with a tentative D call TRBD1 (5 bases). Germline values: CDR1 SGHTA, CDR2 FQGTGA. This CDR3 region has 14 residues. V gave up 6 bases and J gave up 4 bases, with 15 bases separating them. In nucleotides, the CDR3 is TGTGCCAGCAGTTGGGGCGGTGGGATCACTGAAGCTTTCTTT. It is translated as CASSWGGGITEAFF.

The rearrangement links TRBV6-2 or TRBV6-3 to TRBJ1-5; D is perhaps TRBD1 (5 bases). The CDR3 consists of 18 residues. The V gene's germline CDR1 is MNHEY and CDR2 SVGEGT. Trimming pared 2 bases from V and 0 bases from J, leaving 17 bases between. The CDR3 nucleotides are TGTGCCAGCAGTTACCAGCAGGGTAGGGCCTATAGCAATCAGCCCCAGCATTTT. Translating gives CASSYQQGRAYSNQPQHF.

This chain links TRBV4-3 with TRBJ1-1; D unclear. V was trimmed by 0 bases and J by 11 bases, leaving 13 bases between them. CDR3 size: 13 residues. CDR1 and CDR2 (germline): LGHNA, YSLEER. The CDR3 reads CASSQEGRAGAFF. In DNA form, the CDR3 reads TGCGCCAGCAGCCAAGAGGGCCGTGCAGGCGCTTTCTTT.

V usage is TRBV10-3 and J usage is TRBJ2-1; TRBD2 aligns across 9 bases. The CDR3 extends over 16 amino acids. Trimming removed 1 base from V and 4 bases from J; junction bases left unmatched: 5. Germline assignment: CDR1 ENHRY and CDR2 SYGVKD. The CDR3 nucleotides read TGTGCCATCAGTGAGTACGGGCTAGCGGGGTACAATGAGCAGTTCTTC. This sequence encodes CAISEYGLAGYNEQFF.

The chain couples TRBV4-2 to TRBJ2-7; 8 positions agree with TRBD2. Germline V gene data show CDR1 as LGHNA and CDR2 as YNFKEQ. V trimming: 2 bases; J trimming: 5 bases; junction bases outside the gene matches: 5. The length of the CDR3 is 14 residues. CDR3 amino acids: CASSQPGGGDEQYF. The CDR3 DNA reads as TGTGCCAGCAGCCAACCGGGGGGGGGCGACGAGCAGTACTTC.

The chain employs TRBV12-3 or TRBV12-4 and TRBJ1-2; D gene unclear. V lost 3 bases to trimming and J lost 6 bases, with 8 bases between them. This CDR3 is 12 amino acids long. This CDR3 is CASSFDKNGYTF. DNA of the CDR3: TGTGCCAGCAGTTTCGACAAAAATGGCTACACCTTC.

The gene calls are TRBV10-3 and TRBJ2-2; 14 positions agree with TRBD2. V gave up 10 bases and J gave up 0 bases; unmatched junction bases: 4. CDR3 length: 16 amino acids. Per the germline V gene, CDR1 is ENHRY and CDR2 is SYGVKD. In nucleotides, the CDR3 is TGTGCCACAGGGACTAGCGGGGGAACGAACACCGGGGAGCTGTTTTTT. Translating gives CATGTSGGTNTGELFF.

The chain joins TRBV15 to TRBJ2-3; 9 bases agree with TRBD1. The CDR3 has 15 residues. Trimming took 7 bases from V and 2 from J; bases not matched to a gene: 7. Per the germline V gene, CDR1 is LNHNV and CDR2 is YYDKDF (reference sequence). CDR3 region: CATTFGDRVTDTQYF. CDR3 in DNA: TGTGCCACCACCTTTGGGGACAGGGTCACAGATACGCAGTATTTT.

The V call is TRBV29-1, the J call TRBJ1-5; D might be TRBD1 (6 bases). The CDR3 loop spans 14 amino acids. CDR1 is SQVTM, CDR2 ANQGSEA, per germline. V shed 4 bases and J shed 4 bases, with 14 bases lying between them. The CDR3 nucleotides read TGCAGCGTTGCGGCAGGGGATACGAATCAGCCCCAGCATTTT. It specifies CSVAAGDTNQPQHF.

This clone showed up just a few times. The rearrangement uses TRBV7-9 and TRBJ2-4; D perhaps matches TRBD1 (6 bases). The CDR3 extends over 16 amino acids. Germline V gives CDR1 SEHNR, CDR2 FQNEAQ (reference sequence). V lost 1 base and J lost 7, with 17 bases in between. CDR3 residues: CASSLETGSPGNIQYF. The CDR3 coding sequence is TGTGCCAGCAGCTTAGAAACAGGGTCCCCTGGCAACATTCAGTACTTC.

This clone was observed once. V is TRBV9 and J is TRBJ2-2, with a possible D match to TRBD2 (6 bases). The germline V gene encodes CDR1 SGDLS and CDR2 YYNGEE. The V gene lost 2 bases and the J gene lost 0 bases, with 8 bases spanning the gap. The CDR3 contains 15 residues. This CDR3 is CASSVEGTNTGELFF. CDR3 nucleotide sequence: TGTGCCAGCAGCGTGGAGGGTACGAACACCGGGGAGCTGTTTTTT. Drawing the rest from reference TRBV9 and TRBJ2-2, the complete variable domain is DSGVTQTPKHLITATGQRVTLRCSPRSGDLSVYWYQQSLDQGLQFLIQYYNGEERAKGNILERFSAQQFPDLHSELNLSSLELGDSALYFCASSVEGTNTGELFFGEGSRLTVL.

The chain uses TRBV27 and TRBJ1-5, with D possibly matching TRBD1 (5 bases). The V gene's germline CDR1 is MNHEY and CDR2 SMNVEV (reference sequence). Trimming cost V 1 base and J 5 bases, with 12 bases left between them. The CDR3 runs to 15 residues. The CDR3: CASSLLQASYQPQHF. The DNA for the CDR3 is TGTGCCAGCAGTTTATTACAGGCCAGTTATCAGCCCCAGCATTTT.

The chain employs TRBV25-1 and TRBJ2-1; 13 bases are shared with TRBD2. The germline V gene has CDR1 MGHDK and CDR2 SYGVNS. The CDR3 totals 16 residues. J was trimmed by 5 bases and V by 4 bases; bases with no gene match: 5. The CDR3 is CASSGKGLAGDNEQFF. The CDR3 DNA sequence: TGTGCCAGCAGTGGAAAAGGACTAGCGGGGGACAATGAGCAGTTCTTC.

This sequence joins TRBV27 and TRBJ2-1; tentatively, D is TRBD2 (5 bases). V was shortened by 6 bases and J by 5 bases, with 8 bases between the two germline ends. The CDR3 loop spans 12 amino acids. In germline, CDR1 is MNHEY, CDR2 SMNVEV (reference sequence). The CDR3 nucleotides read TGTGCCAGCAGACGGGGTGACAATGAGCAGTTCTTC. Translating gives CASRRGDNEQFF.

This clone was counted a few times. The chain carries TRBV4-1 and TRBJ1-6; TRBD1 matches 9 bases. CDR1 is MGHRA, CDR2 YSYEKL, per germline. The CDR3 covers 18 residues. J gave up 8 bases and V 4 bases, and 15 bases lay outside the gene matches. The CDR3 region is CASSRTNGDTGGYSPLHF. For the CDR3, the DNA is TGCGCCAGCAGCCGAACCAACGGGGACACAGGGGGCTATTCACCCCTCCACTTT.

The chain joins TRBV5-1 to TRBJ2-7; tentative D call: TRBD2 (5 bases). The CDR3 consists of 13 residues. Germline V gene data show CDR1 as SGHRS and CDR2 as YFSETQ. Trimming removed 4 bases at V and 0 bases at J, with 8 bases between. This CDR3 is CASSPGISYEQYF. CDR3 sequence (DNA): TGCGCCAGCAGCCCCGGGATCTCCTACGAGCAGTACTTC.

The sample holds a few counts of this clone. The chain combines TRBV29-1 with TRBJ2-1, with D perhaps TRBD2 (6 bases). The CDR3 is 11 amino acids. Trimming removed 5 bases at V and 8 bases at J, with 10 bases between. CDR1 SQVTM and CDR2 ANQGSEA come from the germline V gene. The CDR3 loop is CSVRGFYEQFF. The CDR3 DNA sequence: TGCAGCGTTCGGGGGTTCTATGAGCAGTTCTTC.